These T cell receptor beta chains were read from a single sample in a study of identical twins. Using its own MiXCR run on the 5' RACE reads, TCRdb lists one record per CDR3 protein. The table shows 500,000 to 550,000 distinct CDR3 sequences, with approximately 20% occurring only once. These sequences were also reported in another study, on yellow fever vaccine responses in identical twins.

The sequencing sample was made of CD4+ T cells sorted from blood. Every receptor here comes from a woman between 18 and 29 years old in good health. Both conserved end residues are part of each CDR3. A D gene is named only where the DNA matches it firmly. Rows give clone size only sometimes, using once, few, many, or a class for an expanded clone.

v_call: TRBV10-3
j_call: TRBJ2-6
d_call: -
clone_size: -
cdr3_aa: CAISESGSGSSGANVLTF
cdr3_nt: TGTGCCATCAGTGAGTCGGGTAGCGGTTCCTCTGGGGCCAACGTCCTGACTTTC

v_call: TRBV5-1
j_call: TRBJ2-3
d_call: TRBD2
clone_size: -
cdr3_aa: CASSSLLAVGTDTQYF
cdr3_nt: TGCGCCAGCAGCTCGCTACTAGCGGTGGGCACAGATACGCAGTATTTT

v_call: TRBV24-1
j_call: TRBJ2-5
d_call: TRBD2
clone_size: -
cdr3_aa: CATSELAGGQETQYF
cdr3_nt: TGTGCCACCAGTGAACTAGCGGGAGGACAAGAGACCCAGTACTTC

v_call: TRBV21-1
j_call: TRBJ2-7
d_call: -
clone_size: -
cdr3_aa: CASRLDRGVILGTYEQYF
cdr3_nt: TGTGCCAGCAGATTAGACAGGGGAGTCATTCTAGGGACCTACGAGCAGTACTTC

v_call: TRBV20-1
j_call: TRBJ2-1
d_call: TRBD2
clone_size: few
cdr3_aa: CSARVQAGVYEQFF
cdr3_nt: TGCAGTGCTAGAGTGCAAGCGGGAGTCTATGAGCAGTTCTTC

v_call: TRBV3-1
j_call: TRBJ2-7
d_call: -
clone_size: few
cdr3_aa: CASSRNLASYEQYF
cdr3_nt: TGTGCCAGCAGCCGGAACCTCGCCAGCTACGAGCAGTACTTC

v_call: TRBV2
j_call: TRBJ2-1
d_call: -
clone_size: -
cdr3_aa: CASSDLGEQFF
cdr3_nt: TGTGCCAGCAGCGACTTAGGTGAGCAGTTCTTC

v_call: TRBV2
j_call: TRBJ2-5
d_call: -
clone_size: few
cdr3_aa: CASSVLGWTEQETQYF
cdr3_nt: TGTGCCAGCAGTGTACTCGGATGGACAGAGCAAGAGACCCAGTACTTC

v_call: TRBV20-1
j_call: TRBJ1-5
d_call: -
clone_size: -
cdr3_aa: CSAKRGGNQPQHF
cdr3_nt: TGCAGTGCAAAAAGGGGAGGAAATCAGCCCCAGCATTTT

v_call: TRBV5-1
j_call: TRBJ2-2
d_call: TRBD2
clone_size: -
cdr3_aa: CASSWGLAGRNTGELFF
cdr3_nt: TGCGCCAGCAGTTGGGGACTAGCGGGGCGGAACACCGGGGAGCTGTTTTTT

v_call: TRBV29-1
j_call: TRBJ2-1
d_call: TRBD2
clone_size: few
cdr3_aa: CSVEDPSGSEQFF
cdr3_nt: TGCAGCGTTGAAGATCCGAGCGGGAGTGAGCAGTTCTTC

v_call: TRBV9
j_call: TRBJ2-7
d_call: -
clone_size: few
cdr3_aa: CASSVGPLGPDYEQYF
cdr3_nt: TGTGCCAGCAGCGTAGGCCCCCTTGGGCCAGACTACGAGCAGTACTTC

v_call: TRBV25-1
j_call: TRBJ2-2
d_call: -
clone_size: few
cdr3_aa: CASSMGLSNTGELFF
cdr3_nt: TGTGCCAGCAGTATGGGACTCTCTAACACCGGGGAGCTGTTTTTT

v_call: TRBV6-5
j_call: TRBJ2-5
d_call: TRBD2
clone_size: few
cdr3_aa: CASSYRGTREGKETQYF
cdr3_nt: TGTGCCAGCAGTTATCGAGGGACTAGAGAGGGGAAAGAGACCCAGTACTTC

v_call: TRBV5-1
j_call: TRBJ2-3
d_call: -
clone_size: -
cdr3_aa: CASRGQPSTDTQYF
cdr3_nt: TGCGCCAGCAGAGGACAACCAAGCACAGATACGCAGTATTTT

v_call: TRBV5-1
j_call: TRBJ1-2
d_call: -
clone_size: few
cdr3_aa: CASARTPGTANYGYTF
cdr3_nt: TGCGCCAGCGCGAGGACACCAGGGACTGCTAACTATGGCTACACCTTC

v_call: TRBV9
j_call: TRBJ2-1
d_call: TRBD2
clone_size: -
cdr3_aa: CASSISGRADEQFF
cdr3_nt: TGTGCCAGCAGCATTAGCGGGAGGGCTGATGAGCAGTTCTTC

v_call: TRBV5-1
j_call: TRBJ2-2
d_call: -
clone_size: few
cdr3_aa: CASSLTRTANTGELFF
cdr3_nt: TGCGCCAGCAGCTTGACAAGGACTGCGAACACCGGGGAGCTGTTTTTT

v_call: TRBV19
j_call: TRBJ2-7
d_call: TRBD2
clone_size: -
cdr3_aa: CASRISGRNYEQYF
cdr3_nt: TGTGCCAGTAGAATTAGCGGGAGGAACTACGAGCAGTACTTC

v_call: TRBV12-3/TRBV12-4
j_call: TRBJ2-1
d_call: TRBD2
clone_size: few
cdr3_aa: CASSWREVVWEQFF
cdr3_nt: TGTGCCAGCAGTTGGCGGGAGGTAGTCTGGGAGCAGTTCTTC

v_call: TRBV24-1
j_call: TRBJ2-1
d_call: -
clone_size: few
cdr3_aa: CATSSLGGTAYNEQFF
cdr3_nt: TGTGCCACCAGTTCCCTAGGTGGTACCGCCTACAATGAGCAGTTCTTC

v_call: TRBV12-3/TRBV12-4
j_call: TRBJ1-6
d_call: -
clone_size: few
cdr3_aa: CASSFPTKSPLHF
cdr3_nt: TGTGCCAGCAGTTTTCCCACGAAATCACCCCTCCACTTT

v_call: TRBV24-1
j_call: TRBJ2-2
d_call: -
clone_size: few
cdr3_aa: CATSDPSGLIDTGELFF
cdr3_nt: TGTGCCACCAGTGACCCCTCCGGTTTGATTGACACCGGGGAGCTGTTTTTT

v_call: TRBV6-1
j_call: TRBJ1-5
d_call: -
clone_size: -
cdr3_aa: CASSEPRISNQPQHF
cdr3_nt: TGTGCCAGCAGTGAACCACGAATAAGCAATCAGCCCCAGCATTTT

v_call: TRBV4-2
j_call: TRBJ2-2
d_call: -
clone_size: -
cdr3_aa: CVSSQVEPRLDFTGELFF
cdr3_nt: TGTGTCAGCAGCCAAGTGGAACCGAGACTAGACTTCACCGGGGAGCTGTTTTTT

v_call: TRBV4-1
j_call: TRBJ2-2
d_call: TRBD1
clone_size: -
cdr3_aa: CASSQVGTGVKAGELFF
cdr3_nt: TGCGCCAGCAGCCAAGTAGGGACAGGGGTGAAGGCCGGGGAGCTGTTTTTT

v_call: TRBV10-3
j_call: TRBJ1-2
d_call: -
clone_size: -
cdr3_aa: CAIMRDGTTYGYTF
cdr3_nt: TGTGCCATCATGAGGGACGGGACAACCTATGGCTACACCTTC

v_call: TRBV2
j_call: TRBJ2-7
d_call: -
clone_size: few
cdr3_aa: CASSDGWVSYEQYF
cdr3_nt: TGTGCCAGCAGTGATGGCTGGGTATCCTACGAGCAGTACTTC

v_call: TRBV9
j_call: TRBJ1-1
d_call: -
clone_size: few
cdr3_aa: CASSVDRADTEAFF
cdr3_nt: TGTGCCAGCAGCGTAGACAGGGCAGACACTGAAGCTTTCTTT

v_call: TRBV11-3
j_call: TRBJ1-1
d_call: -
clone_size: -
cdr3_aa: CASSLVSASTEAFF
cdr3_nt: TGTGCCAGCAGCTTAGTAAGTGCAAGCACTGAAGCTTTCTTT

v_call: TRBV7-2
j_call: TRBJ1-2
d_call: -
clone_size: -
cdr3_aa: CASSLADINYGYTF
cdr3_nt: TGTGCCAGCAGCTTGGCAGACATTAACTATGGCTACACCTTC

v_call: TRBV12-3/TRBV12-4
j_call: TRBJ1-5
d_call: -
clone_size: many
cdr3_aa: CASSFADYNQPQHF
cdr3_nt: TGTGCCAGCAGTTTTGCGGATTACAATCAGCCCCAGCATTTT

v_call: TRBV18
j_call: TRBJ2-6
d_call: -
clone_size: many
cdr3_aa: CASSPSGANVLTF
cdr3_nt: TGTGCCAGCTCACCCTCTGGGGCCAACGTCCTGACTTTC

v_call: TRBV10-1
j_call: TRBJ2-3
d_call: TRBD2
clone_size: -
cdr3_aa: CASSVGSGRTDTQYF
cdr3_nt: TGCGCCAGCAGTGTGGGTAGCGGGAGGACAGATACGCAGTATTTT

v_call: TRBV3-1
j_call: TRBJ2-1
d_call: -
clone_size: -
cdr3_aa: CASRVTGAGDEQFF
cdr3_nt: TGTGCCAGCAGAGTTACAGGGGCGGGGGATGAGCAGTTCTTC

v_call: TRBV4-1
j_call: TRBJ2-3
d_call: TRBD2
clone_size: few
cdr3_aa: CASSQKQGGERDTQYF
cdr3_nt: TGCGCCAGCAGCCAAAAGCAGGGAGGGGAGAGAGATACGCAGTATTTT

v_call: TRBV9
j_call: TRBJ2-5
d_call: -
clone_size: -
cdr3_aa: CASSVGGQETQYF
cdr3_nt: TGTGCCAGCAGCGTAGGGGGCCAAGAGACCCAGTACTTC

v_call: TRBV20-1
j_call: TRBJ2-6
d_call: -
clone_size: -
cdr3_aa: CSAKPSDNAGANVLTF
cdr3_nt: TGCAGTGCGAAGCCCTCCGACAACGCCGGGGCCAACGTCCTGACTTTC

v_call: TRBV7-8
j_call: TRBJ2-2
d_call: -
clone_size: -
cdr3_aa: CASARVGNTGELFF
cdr3_nt: TGTGCCAGCGCAAGGGTTGGGAACACCGGGGAGCTGTTTTTT

v_call: TRBV7-2
j_call: TRBJ2-1
d_call: TRBD2
clone_size: few
cdr3_aa: CASRPRVAGFNEQFF
cdr3_nt: TGTGCCAGCAGGCCAAGGGTAGCGGGGTTTAATGAGCAGTTCTTC

v_call: TRBV12-3/TRBV12-4
j_call: TRBJ1-2
d_call: TRBD1
clone_size: many
cdr3_aa: CASTTGTHYGYTF
cdr3_nt: TGTGCCAGCACGACAGGGACCCACTATGGCTACACCTTC

v_call: TRBV12-3/TRBV12-4
j_call: TRBJ2-3
d_call: -
clone_size: -
cdr3_aa: CASSFSSGADTQYF
cdr3_nt: TGTGCCAGCAGTTTTAGCTCAGGAGCAGATACGCAGTATTTT

v_call: TRBV4-1
j_call: TRBJ2-1
d_call: TRBD2
clone_size: -
cdr3_aa: CASSPPSGRTLEQFF
cdr3_nt: TGCGCCAGCAGCCCACCTAGCGGGAGAACCCTGGAGCAGTTCTTC

v_call: TRBV20-1
j_call: TRBJ2-3
d_call: TRBD2
clone_size: -
cdr3_aa: CSARTSGHTDTQYF
cdr3_nt: TGCAGTGCCAGGACTAGCGGGCACACAGATACGCAGTATTTT

v_call: TRBV6-6
j_call: TRBJ2-5
d_call: -
clone_size: few
cdr3_aa: CASSYGWGQETQYF
cdr3_nt: TGTGCCAGCAGTTACGGCTGGGGACAAGAGACCCAGTACTTC

v_call: TRBV3-1
j_call: TRBJ2-3
d_call: TRBD1
clone_size: -
cdr3_aa: CASSLQGVATDTQYF
cdr3_nt: TGTGCCAGCAGCCTACAGGGGGTTGCCACAGATACGCAGTATTTT

v_call: TRBV2
j_call: TRBJ1-1
d_call: -
clone_size: -
cdr3_aa: CASRVTEGTEAFF
cdr3_nt: TGTGCCAGCAGAGTGACGGAGGGCACTGAAGCTTTCTTT

v_call: TRBV12-3/TRBV12-4
j_call: TRBJ2-7
d_call: TRBD1
clone_size: few
cdr3_aa: CASRAGTDFYEQYF
cdr3_nt: TGTGCCAGCAGGGCCGGGACAGACTTCTACGAGCAGTACTTC

v_call: TRBV11-2
j_call: TRBJ2-2
d_call: -
clone_size: -
cdr3_aa: CASSKGQGYGAGELFF
cdr3_nt: TGTGCCAGCAGCAAAGGTCAGGGTTATGGCGCCGGGGAGCTGTTTTTT

v_call: TRBV7-3
j_call: TRBJ2-5
d_call: TRBD2
clone_size: -
cdr3_aa: CASSQSGRGGKETQYF
cdr3_nt: TGTGCCAGCAGCCAAAGCGGGAGGGGGGGTAAAGAGACCCAGTACTTC

v_call: TRBV28
j_call: TRBJ2-3
d_call: TRBD2
clone_size: many
cdr3_aa: CASSSLSGGFTDTQYF
cdr3_nt: TGTGCCAGCAGTTCCCTGAGCGGGGGGTTCACAGATACGCAGTATTTT

v_call: TRBV7-2
j_call: TRBJ2-5
d_call: -
clone_size: -
cdr3_aa: CASSQRARAQGSETQYF
cdr3_nt: TGTGCCAGCAGCCAGAGAGCTCGGGCTCAGGGGTCGGAGACCCAGTACTTC

v_call: TRBV11-2
j_call: TRBJ2-2
d_call: TRBD1
clone_size: -
cdr3_aa: CASSTLRGQGGGELFF
cdr3_nt: TGTGCCAGCAGCACCCTTCGCGGACAGGGTGGAGGGGAGCTGTTTTTT